These T cell receptor beta chains were read from a single sample in a study of beta chain features in type 1 diabetes. Data came from immunoSEQ multiplex PCR; TCRdb stores just in-frame clones and leaves some out. The sample has 400,000 or so clones; approximately 12% are singletons. Sequencing used naive CD4+ T cells from blood. These receptor sequences come from a young woman with type 1 diabetes. Both conserved end residues are part of each CDR3. A D gene is named only where the DNA matches it firmly. Not all rows give a size; the values are once, few, many and, for expanded clones, a class.

v_gene	j_gene	abundance	d_gene	CDR3nt	CDR3aa
TRBV7-2	TRBJ2-2	NA	NA	TGTGCCAGCAGCTTAGTGTCGGTGAACACCGGGGAGCTGTTTTTT	CASSLVSVNTGELFF
TRBV4-3	TRBJ1-5	few	TRBD1	TGCGCCAGCAGCCAAACGACAGGGAGTGGCAATCAGCCCCAGCATTTT	CASSQTTGSGNQPQHF
TRBV7-8	TRBJ1-5	NA	NA	TGTGCCAGCAGCTTACGGACAGATAGCAATCAGCCCCAGCATTTT	CASSLRTDSNQPQHF
TRBV7-2	TRBJ2-5	NA	NA	TGTGCCAGCAGCTTCGCTGAGCAAGAGACCCAGTACTTC	CASSFAEQETQYF
TRBV27	TRBJ1-2	NA	NA	TGTGCCAGCAGCCGGGACATGGTCTATGGCTACACCTTC	CASSRDMVYGYTF
TRBV29-1	TRBJ2-2	NA	NA	TGCAGCGGACAGGTGGCCGGGGAGCTGTTTTTT	CSGQVAGELFF
TRBV13	TRBJ2-1	NA	NA	TGTGCCAGCAGCTTACACCCATCCGGGAGCGGGTTCTTC	CASSLHPSGSGFF
TRBV5-1	TRBJ2-1	few	NA	TGCGCCAGCAGCTTGACCCAAAATACGAAACAGCATTGGGTCTTC	CASSLTQNTKQHWVF
TRBV6-5	TRBJ2-7	few	TRBD1	TGTGCCAGCAGGAGGGGACAGGCCACCAACGAGCAGTACTTC	CASRRGQATNEQYF
TRBV5-4	TRBJ1-5	NA	NA	TGTGCCAGCAGCCCCATTCGCAATCAGCCCCAGCATTTT	CASSPIRNQPQHF
TRBV10-3	TRBJ2-7	NA	TRBD1	TGTGCCGCTCGGGGACAGGAGCACTACGAGCAGTACTTC	CAARGQEHYEQYF
TRBV19	TRBJ2-3	NA	TRBD1	TGTGCCAGTAGGCCGGGACAGGTAACAGATACGCAGTATTTT	CASRPGQVTDTQYF
TRBV28	TRBJ1-5	NA	TRBD1	TGTGCCAGCATCCCGGGACAGCGAAATCAGCCCCAGCATTTT	CASIPGQRNQPQHF
TRBV4-3	TRBJ2-1	NA	NA	TGCGCCAGCAGCCAAGAACGAGCTCGCGGGGCCTCCTACAATGAGCAGTTCTTC	CASSQERARGASYNEQFF
TRBV5-1	TRBJ1-1	few	NA	TGCGCCAGCAGCTTGGAGCGGACTTCGAACACTGAAGCTTTCTTT	CASSLERTSNTEAFF
TRBV7-9	TRBJ2-5	few	NA	TGTGCCAGCAGCTTACGGCGGGGAGAGACCCAGTACTTC	CASSLRRGETQYF
TRBV9	TRBJ2-1	NA	TRBD2	TGTGCCAGCAGCGCTCTAGCGGAGAGCTCCTACAATGAGCAGTTCTTC	CASSALAESSYNEQFF
TRBV7-9	TRBJ1-5	few	NA	TGTGCCAGCAGCTCCGATCGAGGACAGCCCCAGCATTTT	CASSSDRGQPQHF
TRBV29-1	TRBJ2-7	few	NA	TGCAGCGTTGGCGGAGAAGGCTACGAGCAGTACTTC	CSVGGEGYEQYF
TRBV4-2	TRBJ2-7	NA	TRBD2	TGTGCCAGCAGCCAACTTCTCGGGACTACAGCCTACGAGCAGTACTTC	CASSQLLGTTAYEQYF
TRBV5-4	TRBJ2-5	few	TRBD2	TGTGCCAGCCCCGGGGGCCTAGCGGGAGTTGATGAGACCCAGTACTTC	CASPGGLAGVDETQYF
TRBV7-9	TRBJ1-5	few	TRBD1	TGTGCCAGCAGCGCTGGACAGGGGATTTATCAGCCCCAGCATTTT	CASSAGQGIYQPQHF
TRBV7-2	TRBJ2-1	NA	NA	TGTGCCAGCAGCTCAAGAACGTCGGAGGAGCAGTTCTTC	CASSSRTSEEQFF
TRBV2	TRBJ1-2	NA	TRBD1	TGTGCCAGCAGTCTGGGACAGGGGGCACTCGTAGGCTACACCTTC	CASSLGQGALVGYTF
TRBV7-2	TRBJ1-3	NA	NA	TGTGCCAGCAGCTTATTCCCGGGCTCTGGAAACACCATATATTTT	CASSLFPGSGNTIYF
TRBV14	TRBJ1-2	few	NA	TGTGCCAGCAGCCAAGATGCCCTGGGCCTTGGCTACACCTTC	CASSQDALGLGYTF
TRBV11-1	TRBJ2-3	NA	TRBD2	TGTGCCAGCAGCTTAATGGGACTAGCGGGATCAGATACGCAGTATTTT	CASSLMGLAGSDTQYF
TRBV20-1	TRBJ1-1	few	NA	TGCAGTGCTCAGGGGCACACTGAAGCTTTCTTT	CSAQGHTEAFF
TRBV7-9	TRBJ2-4	NA	NA	TGTGCCAGCAGCTTTATGACAGAAGAAGGGAAAAACATTCAGTACTTC	CASSFMTEEGKNIQYF
TRBV5-6	TRBJ2-7	NA	TRBD2	TGTGCCAGCAGCTTGGAGTGGCTAGCGGGAGCGTCCTACGAGCAGTACTTC	CASSLEWLAGASYEQYF
TRBV5-6	TRBJ2-7	few	NA	TGTGCCAGCAGGCTGAGGCTAGCTTACGAGCAGTACTTC	CASRLRLAYEQYF
TRBV5-4	TRBJ1-5	few	NA	TGTGCCAGCAGCATCCAGGGGAATCAGCCCCAGCATTTT	CASSIQGNQPQHF
TRBV14	TRBJ2-7	few	NA	TGTGCCAGCAGCCAAGTTAACTCCTACGAGCAGTACTTC	CASSQVNSYEQYF
TRBV28	TRBJ2-5	few	TRBD2	TGTGCCAGCAGTTTCACGCTAGCGGTCCAAGAGACCCAGTACTTC	CASSFTLAVQETQYF
TRBV5-1	TRBJ2-5	NA	NA	TGCGCCAGCAGCTCCGGGGCCTGGGGGGAAGAGACCCAGTACTTC	CASSSGAWGEETQYF
TRBV18	TRBJ2-3	NA	NA	TGTGCCAGCCACCCCGGGGGAGCAGATACGCAGTATTTT	CASHPGGADTQYF
TRBV9	TRBJ2-1	few	TRBD2	TGTGCCAGCACCGCAGCGGGAGGGCCAAGTTCCCATGAGCAGTTCTTC	CASTAAGGPSSHEQFF
TRBV29-1	TRBJ2-3	NA	NA	TGCAGCGTCCTCCCCCCGACCCGGGCGCAGTATTTT	CSVLPPTRAQYF
TRBV29-1	TRBJ2-5	few	NA	TGCAGCGTCCACCTGGGACACCGAGACTCGATACAAGAGACCCAGTACTTC	CSVHLGHRDSIQETQYF
TRBV7-2	TRBJ2-1	NA	TRBD2	TGTGCCAGCAGCTTAGGGCGGGAGCCTGTCCATGAGCAGTTCTTC	CASSLGREPVHEQFF
TRBV29-1	TRBJ2-5	NA	TRBD1	TGCAGCGTTGGTAGAGGGGGACAGGGGGAGACCCAGTACTTC	CSVGRGGQGETQYF
TRBV5-1	TRBJ2-1	NA	TRBD1	TGCGCCAGCAGCATAACGATTGACAGGGTCCATGAGCAGTTCTTC	CASSITIDRVHEQFF
TRBV13	TRBJ2-7	NA	NA	TGTGCCAGCAGCCTCCTTGGCCACATCCCCTACGAGCAGTACTTC	CASSLLGHIPYEQYF
TRBV15	TRBJ2-1	NA	TRBD2	TGTGCCACCAGCAGAGAAGGACTAGTGTATGAGCAGTTCTTC	CATSREGLVYEQFF
TRBV28	TRBJ2-2	NA	TRBD2	TGTGCCAGCGGGCCTATAGCGGGAGCTGGCGGGGAGCTGTTTTTT	CASGPIAGAGGELFF
TRBV11-2	TRBJ2-1	few	TRBD2	TGTGCCAGCAGTCCGATAGCGGGGGGGAATGAGCAGTTCTTC	CASSPIAGGNEQFF
TRBV27	TRBJ2-3	NA	NA	TGTGCCGGTACCCTCCCCGTGGCAAGAAAAGATACGCAGTATTTT	CAGTLPVARKDTQYF
TRBV28	TRBJ1-2	NA	TRBD1	TGTGCCAGCAGTACCCGGACAGGGTTGAATGGCTACACCTTC	CASSTRTGLNGYTF